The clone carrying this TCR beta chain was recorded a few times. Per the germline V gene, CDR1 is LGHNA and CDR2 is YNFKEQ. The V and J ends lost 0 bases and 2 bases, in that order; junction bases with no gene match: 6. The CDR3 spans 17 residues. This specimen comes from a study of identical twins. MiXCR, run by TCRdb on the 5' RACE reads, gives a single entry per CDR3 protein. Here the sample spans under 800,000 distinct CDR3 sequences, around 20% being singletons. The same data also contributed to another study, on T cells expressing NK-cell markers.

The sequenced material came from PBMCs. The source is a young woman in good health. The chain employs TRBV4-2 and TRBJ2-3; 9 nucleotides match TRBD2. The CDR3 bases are TGTGCCAGCAGCCAAGATAGGCTAGCGGGGATCACAGATACGCAGTATTTT. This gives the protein CASSQDRLAGITDTQYF.